Shown below are 19 T cell receptor beta chains from a single sample sequenced in a study of T-cell reconstitution after alpha-beta-depleted transplantation in children. TCRbeta library preparation incorporated unique molecular identifiers. In TCRdb, the PCR reads were re-called with MiXCR into one record per CDR3 protein. The repertoire holds 500,000 or so distinct CDR3 sequences, with 10% to 12% as singletons. The sequences come from PBMCs, mostly from graft donor cells, collected 180 days after TCRalphabeta/CD19-depleted stem cell transplant. Receptors originate from a female patient aged 2-9 years who had a stem cell transplant for aplastic anemia, so the T cells may come from the graft donor.

The chain joins TRBV28 to TRBJ1-2; perhaps TRBD1 as D (5 bases). The ends were cut back, 3 bases at V and 6 bases at J, with 17 bases in the middle. Looked up from germline, CDR1 is MDHEN and CDR2 is SYDVKM. The CDR3 length is 15 residues. CDR3 DNA sequence: TGTGCCAGCAGTTTCCCGCAGGGACTTCGTCATGGCTACACCTTC. Translated, it gives CASSFPQGLRHGYTF.

The V call is TRBV28, the J call TRBJ2-1; no clear D. Germline-derived CDR1 and CDR2 are MDHEN and SYDVKM. The CDR3 is made up of 16 amino acids. Trimming pared 5 bases from V and 0 bases from J, leaving 14 bases between. In DNA, the CDR3 is TGTGCCAGCAGTAGGGTATGGGGAAGCTCCTACAATGAGCAGTTCTTC. Its translation: CASSRVWGSSYNEQFF.

This clonotype was detected a few times. The chain joins TRBV27 to TRBJ2-2, with a weak D call TRBD1 (5 bases). This CDR3 region has 15 residues. Germline values: CDR1 MNHEY, CDR2 SMNVEV (reference sequence). Trimming pared 4 bases from V and 4 bases from J, leaving 13 bases between. The chain's CDR3 is CASSSPTAPTGELFF. The CDR3 DNA reads as TGTGCCAGCAGTTCCCCGACAGCTCCCACCGGGGAGCTGTTTTTT.

This rearrangement joins TRBV12-3 or TRBV12-4 to TRBJ1-5; D is possibly TRBD1 (5 bases). The CDR3 sequence is 16 residues long. The V end lost 6 bases, the J end lost 3 bases, and 18 bases lay between the germline ends. DNA for the CDR3: TGTGCCAGCAGCCACCGGAGACAGATTTTCAATCAGCCCCAGCATTTT. This encodes CASSHRRQIFNQPQHF.

The chain joins TRBV29-1 to TRBJ2-1; 7 bases are shared with TRBD1. This CDR3 has 13 amino acids. Germline V gives CDR1 SQVTM, CDR2 ANQGSEA. V lost 2 bases, J lost 8 bases, and 6 bases stayed unmatched. CDR3 nucleotide sequence: TGCAGCGTTGAAACAGGGGCCAGCCATGAGCAGTTCTTC. Amino acids: CSVETGASHEQFF.

The V gene is TRBV28, the J gene TRBJ2-7; D is perhaps TRBD2 (6 bases). The CDR3 contains 16 residues. V gave up 5 bases and J gave up 2 bases, with 19 bases separating them. CDR1 and CDR2 (germline): MDHEN, SYDVKM. The CDR3 coding sequence is TGTGCCAGCAGTCCTCCCCCCTGGGGGGAGGCCTACGAGCAGTACTTC. Residues: CASSPPPWGEAYEQYF.

V gene TRBV5-5 combines with J gene TRBJ2-2; the D is unclear. V lost 6 bases, J lost 4 bases, and 13 bases lay in between. Looked up from germline, CDR1 is SGHKS and CDR2 is YYEKEE (reference sequence). This CDR3 has 14 residues. CDR3 residues: CASTLTLSTGELFF. In nucleotides, the CDR3 is TGTGCCAGCACCCTGACGCTCAGCACCGGGGAGCTGTTTTTT.

The table lists this clonotype with a few counts. The chain recombines TRBV28 with TRBJ1-2; 7 nucleotides agree with TRBD1. The CDR3 is made up of 13 amino acids. CDR1 and CDR2 (germline): MDHEN, SYDVKM. V was pared by 6 bases and J by 8 bases, with 9 bases of the junction left unmatched. The CDR3 DNA sequence: TGTGCCAGCAGCCTCCAGGGGGGAAACGGCTACACCTTC. This translates into CASSLQGGNGYTF.

This clonotype was found a few times. The gene calls are TRBV11-2 and TRBJ2-3, with 9 positions matching TRBD1. The CDR3 consists of 19 residues. The germline CDR1 and CDR2 sequences are SGHAT and FQNNGV. Trimming took 4 bases from V and 8 from J; bases not matched to a gene: 22. In DNA, the CDR3 is TGTGCCAGCAGCTCTAGACTAGCTAAGTGGGACAGGGCACAGGGTACGCAGTATTTT. As protein: CASSSRLAKWDRAQGTQYF. Supplemented by reference TRBV11-2 and TRBJ2-3, the full variable domain reads EAGVAQSPRYKIIEKRQSVAFWCNPISGHATLYWYQQILGQGPKLLIQFQNNGVVDDSQLPKDRFSAERLKGVDSTLKIQPAKLEDSAVYLCASSSRLAKWDRAQGTQYFGPGTRLTVL.

The chain links TRBV28 to TRBJ1-3, with unresolved D. This CDR3 contains 14 residues. With 5 bases removed from V and 1 base from J, the gap between germline ends came to 9 bases. Germline CDR1 and CDR2: MDHEN and SYDVKM. The CDR3 reads CASSTAGSGNTIYF. The CDR3 DNA follows: TGTGCCAGCAGTACAGCGGGATCTGGAAACACCATATATTTT. The complete variable domain, with remaining parts taken from reference TRBV28 and TRBJ1-3, reads DVKVTQSSRYLVKRTGEKVFLECVQDMDHENMFWYRQDPGLGLRLIYFSYDVKMKEKGDIPEGYSVSREKKERFSLILESASTNQTSMYLCASSTAGSGNTIYFGEGSWLTVV.

V is TRBV28 and J is TRBJ1-5, with a possible D match to TRBD1 (6 bases). Trimming shortened V by 4 bases and J by 3 bases, and 13 bases separated the two germline ends. Germline CDR1 MDHEN, CDR2 SYDVKM. The CDR3 length is 15 residues. CDR3 nucleotide sequence: TGTGCCAGCAGTTCCATCGACAGGTCCAATCAGCCCCAGCATTTT. Protein product: CASSSIDRSNQPQHF.

Only a few counts were recorded for this clonotype. Written as DNA, the CDR3 is TGTGCCACCAGTGATTTGCGGCGGGGTCCGGCAATCAATGAGCAGTTCTTC. As protein: CATSDLRRGPAINEQFF. The J gene is TRBJ2-1, the V gene TRBV24-1, with a weak D call TRBD2 (6 bases). This CDR3 contains 17 residues. The germline V gene has CDR1 KGHDR and CDR2 SFDVKD. V dropped 0 bases and J dropped 6 bases, with 17 bases sitting between them.

This clonotype was picked up a small number of times. The rearrangement joins TRBV12-3 or TRBV12-4 to TRBJ1-1; 10 bases are a match to TRBD1. V was pared by 5 bases and J by 6 bases, with 12 bases of the junction left unmatched. The CDR3 has 16 residues. As DNA, the CDR3 is TGTGCCAGCAGTCCCAATTGGGACAGGGGTCCCCCTGAAGCTTTCTTT. Amino acids: CASSPNWDRGPPEAFF.

This clonotype was observed a handful of times. This chain joins TRBV10-3 and TRBJ2-7; perhaps TRBD2 as D (5 bases). V was clipped by 10 bases and J by 3 bases, with 16 bases between them. The CDR3 is 13 residues long. CDR1 is ENHRY and CDR2 is SYGVKD in the germline V gene. CDR3 sequence reads: CATEGTLGYEQYF. The CDR3, as DNA: TGTGCCACCGAGGGAACCTTGGGCTACGAGCAGTACTTC.

The chain couples TRBV27 to TRBJ1-1; D remains unclear. This CDR3 is built from 13 residues. The ends were cut back, 7 bases at V and 1 base at J, with 10 bases in the middle. The V gene's germline CDR1 is MNHEY and CDR2 SMNVEV (reference sequence). In DNA, the CDR3 is TGTGCCAGCACCTGGGCAGGGAACACTGAAGCTTTCTTT. Residues: CASTWAGNTEAFF.

This sequence joins TRBV24-1 and TRBJ1-2; a weak D match, TRBD1 (5 bases). CDR1 and CDR2 from the germline V gene are KGHDR and SFDVKD. This CDR3 contains 14 residues. Trimming left V 1 base short and J 8 bases short, with 13 bases between. The CDR3 DNA sequence: TGTGCCACCAGTGATTTCGGCAGGGATCAAGGCTACACCTTC. Protein: CATSDFGRDQGYTF.

This clonotype was counted many times. The final CDR3 position lacks the conserved phenylalanine or tryptophan, pointing to a likely read error. The limits of the CDR3 on the DNA are not certain, so only TCRdb's listed CDR3 is given. J is TRBJ2-7 and V is TRBV29-1; the D call of TRBD1 is as the table states it, not checked on the DNA. Germline V gives CDR1 SQVTM, CDR2 ANQGSEA. The CDR3 length is 12 residues, termini included. The CDR3 here is CSVEDRAGMEAY.

The genes are TRBV4-1 and TRBJ1-1; tentative D call: TRBD1 (6 bases). The CDR3 covers 15 residues. V lost 1 base and J 3 bases, leaving 12 bases between the germline ends. The germline gives CDR1 MGHRA, CDR2 YSYEKL. CDR3 DNA: TGCGCCAGCAGCCAAGGAGGGGGGCTGGACACTGAAGCTTTCTTT. This gives the protein CASSQGGGLDTEAFF.

This chain uses TRBV21-1 with TRBJ2-7; the table calls TRBD2, which could not be checked here. TRBV21-1 is termed a pseudogene. This CDR3 has 16 residues. CDR3: CAGYSSGSFLSYEQYF. The CDR3 nucleotides are TGTGCCGGATATTCTAGCGGGAGTTTTTTATCCTACGAGCAGTACTTC.